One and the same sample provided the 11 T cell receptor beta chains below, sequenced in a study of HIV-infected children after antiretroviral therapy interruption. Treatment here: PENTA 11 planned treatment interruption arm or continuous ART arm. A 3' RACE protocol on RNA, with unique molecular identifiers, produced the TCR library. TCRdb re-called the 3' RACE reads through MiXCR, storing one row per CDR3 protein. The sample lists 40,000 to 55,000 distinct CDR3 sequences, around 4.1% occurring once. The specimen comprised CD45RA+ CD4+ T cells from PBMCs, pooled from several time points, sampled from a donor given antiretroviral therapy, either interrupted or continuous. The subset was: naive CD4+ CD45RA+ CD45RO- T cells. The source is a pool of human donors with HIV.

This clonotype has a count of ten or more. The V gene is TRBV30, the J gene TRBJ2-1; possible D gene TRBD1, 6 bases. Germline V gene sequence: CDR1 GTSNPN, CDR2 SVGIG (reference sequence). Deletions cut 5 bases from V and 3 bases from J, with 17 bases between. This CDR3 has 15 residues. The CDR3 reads CAWGPGAGDYNEQFF. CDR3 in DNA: TGTGCCTGGGGTCCCGGGGCAGGGGACTACAATGAGCAGTTCTTC.

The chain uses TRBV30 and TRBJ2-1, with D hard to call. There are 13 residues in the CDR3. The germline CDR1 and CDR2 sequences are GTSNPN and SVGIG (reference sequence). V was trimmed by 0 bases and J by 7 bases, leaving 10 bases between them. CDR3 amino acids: CAWSVYGGNEQFF. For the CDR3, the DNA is TGTGCCTGGAGTGTATACGGTGGGAATGAGCAGTTCTTC. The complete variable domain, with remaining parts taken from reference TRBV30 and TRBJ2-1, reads SQTIHQWPATLVQPVGSPLSLECTVEGTSNPNLYWYRQAAGRGLQLLFYSVGIGQISSEVPQNLSASRPQDRQFILSSKKLLLSDSGFYLCAWSVYGGNEQFFGPGTRLTVL.

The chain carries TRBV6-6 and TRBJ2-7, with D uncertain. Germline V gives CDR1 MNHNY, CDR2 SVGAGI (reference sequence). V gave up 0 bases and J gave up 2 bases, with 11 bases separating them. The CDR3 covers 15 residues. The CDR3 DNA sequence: TGTGCCAGCAGTTACTCGTACCGCTACACCTACGAGCAGTACTTC. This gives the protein CASSYSYRYTYEQYF.

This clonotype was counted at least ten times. In nucleotides, the CDR3 is TGTGCTTGCGGATACATGGGGACCGGATTGAACACAGGCACTGAAGCTTTCTTT. It is translated as CACGYMGTGLNTGTEAFF. The rearrangement links TRBV30 to TRBJ1-1; TRBD1 is a possible D gene (5 bases). The CDR3 runs 18 residues. The germline V gene has CDR1 GTSNPN and CDR2 SVGIG (reference sequence).

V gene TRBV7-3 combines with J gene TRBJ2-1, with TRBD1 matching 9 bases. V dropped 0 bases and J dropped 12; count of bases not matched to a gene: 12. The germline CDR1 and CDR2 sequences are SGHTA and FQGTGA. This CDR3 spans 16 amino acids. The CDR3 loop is CASSLTVPGQGPGQFF. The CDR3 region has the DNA TGTGCCAGCAGCTTAACCGTCCCGGGACAGGGCCCGGGGCAGTTCTTC.

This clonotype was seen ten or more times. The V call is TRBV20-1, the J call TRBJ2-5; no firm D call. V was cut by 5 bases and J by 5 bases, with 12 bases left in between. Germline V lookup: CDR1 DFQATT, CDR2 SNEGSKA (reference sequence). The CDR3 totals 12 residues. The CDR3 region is CSAHDLEETQYF. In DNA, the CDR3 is TGCAGTGCTCATGACCTGGAGGAGACCCAGTACTTC.

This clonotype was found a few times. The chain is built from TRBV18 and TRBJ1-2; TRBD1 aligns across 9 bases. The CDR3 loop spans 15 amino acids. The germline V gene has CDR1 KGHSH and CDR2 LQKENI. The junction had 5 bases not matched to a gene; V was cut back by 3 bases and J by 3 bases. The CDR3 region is CASSPEWDRDYGYTF. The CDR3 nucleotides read TGTGCCAGCTCACCTGAGTGGGACAGGGACTATGGCTACACCTTC.

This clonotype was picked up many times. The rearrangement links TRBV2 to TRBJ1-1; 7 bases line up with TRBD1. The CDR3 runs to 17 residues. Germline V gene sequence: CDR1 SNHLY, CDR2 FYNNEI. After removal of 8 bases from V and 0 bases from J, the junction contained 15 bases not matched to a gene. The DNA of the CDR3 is TGTGCCAGCTTTAAGGGTTGGACAGGAATCGTGAACACTGAAGCTTTCTTT. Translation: CASFKGWTGIVNTEAFF.

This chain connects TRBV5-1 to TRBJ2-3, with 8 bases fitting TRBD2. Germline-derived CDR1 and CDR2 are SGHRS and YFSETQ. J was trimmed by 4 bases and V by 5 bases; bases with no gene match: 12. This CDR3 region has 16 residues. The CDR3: CASRTKTGGPPDTQYF. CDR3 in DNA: TGCGCCAGCAGAACGAAGACGGGGGGGCCCCCAGATACGCAGTATTTT.

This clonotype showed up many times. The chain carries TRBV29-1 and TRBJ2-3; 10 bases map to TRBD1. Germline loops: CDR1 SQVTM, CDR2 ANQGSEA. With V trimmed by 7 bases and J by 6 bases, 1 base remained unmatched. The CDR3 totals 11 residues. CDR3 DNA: TGCAGCGCGGACAGGGGGGATACGCAGTATTTT. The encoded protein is CSADRGDTQYF.

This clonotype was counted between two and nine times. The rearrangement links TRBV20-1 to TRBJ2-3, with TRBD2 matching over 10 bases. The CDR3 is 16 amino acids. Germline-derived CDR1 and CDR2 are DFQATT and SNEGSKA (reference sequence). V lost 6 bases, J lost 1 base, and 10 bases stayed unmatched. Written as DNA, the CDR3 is TGCAGTGCCCGAACGCATCTAGCGGGGGGCACAGATACGCAGTATTTT. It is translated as CSARTHLAGGTDTQYF.